This is a list of T cell receptor beta chains from one sample in a study of identical twins. TCRdb fed the 5' RACE reads into MiXCR, producing one record per CDR3 protein. The profile shows hundreds of thousands of distinct CDR3 sequences, roughly 6% of them singletons. Sequenced sample: naive T cells sorted from blood. The receptors originated from a man younger than 30 in good health. CDR3s include the opening cysteine and the closing phenylalanine or tryptophan. The D gene is left open where the match is weak. Clone size is shown for a subset of rows, as once, few, many or a class of expanded clone.

v_call	j_call	d_call	clone_size	cdr3_nt	cdr3_aa
TRBV11-2	TRBJ2-2	TRBD2	NA	TGTGCCAGCAGCCACACAGGACTAGCGGGAGGTGTAAACACCGGGGAGCTGTTTTTT	CASSHTGLAGGVNTGELFF
TRBV18	TRBJ2-3	NA	NA	TGTGCCAGCCCCAGGACAGTCGGGGCGGGAGTCGTGGCAGATACGCAGTATTTT	CASPRTVGAGVVADTQYF
TRBV15	TRBJ1-5	NA	many	TGTGCCACCAGCAGAGATCCAAGTCAGCCCCAGCATTTT	CATSRDPSQPQHF
TRBV14	TRBJ2-3	NA	many	TGTGCCAGCAGCCAAGAAGCCAATTTGATTTTCCACGCAGATACGCAGTATTTT	CASSQEANLIFHADTQYF
TRBV29-1	TRBJ2-1	NA	many	TGCAGCGTTGAGCTCCGGAGCTCCTACAATGAGCAGTTCTTC	CSVELRSSYNEQFF
TRBV10-3	TRBJ2-1	TRBD2	many	TGTGCCATCAGCCCGAGGACTAGCGGCGATGAGCAGTTCTTC	CAISPRTSGDEQFF
TRBV10-3	TRBJ2-1	TRBD2	NA	TGTGCCATCAGTGGCACGGGACTAGCGGGAGCGGGTGAGCAGTTCTTC	CAISGTGLAGAGEQFF
TRBV5-5	TRBJ2-5	NA	NA	TGTGCCAGCGTTGAGACTCAAGAGACCCAGTACTTC	CASVETQETQYF
TRBV3-1	TRBJ2-1	TRBD2	few	TGTGCCAGCAGCCAGCAACCTAGCGGGAGTAGGTTCTTC	CASSQQPSGSRFF
TRBV20-1	TRBJ2-5	NA	NA	TGCAGTGCTACGCAGGGGCGCGGCTCAGAGACCCAGTACTTC	CSATQGRGSETQYF
TRBV20-1	TRBJ1-2	TRBD1	few	TGCAGTGCAAGGGACAGTCCGGGCTACACCTTC	CSARDSPGYTF
TRBV12-3/TRBV12-4	TRBJ2-2	TRBD2	few	TGTGCCAGCATCAAGGGGACTAGCGTGAACACCGGGGAGCTGTTTTTT	CASIKGTSVNTGELFF
TRBV6-1	TRBJ1-6	NA	many	TGTGCCAGTCGACAGTCGGGCTCCTATAATTCACCCCTCCACTTT	CASRQSGSYNSPLHF
TRBV20-1	TRBJ1-5	NA	many	TGCAGTGCTAGAGAGGGGGGGTGGAATCAGCCCCAGCATTTT	CSAREGGWNQPQHF
TRBV7-2	TRBJ2-7	TRBD2	many	TGTGCCAGCAGCTTAGATGGCGGGAGCACCTACGAGCAGTACTTC	CASSLDGGSTYEQYF
TRBV20-1	TRBJ2-3	TRBD2	many	TGCAGTGCTAGAACTGGGCTAGCGGTCACAGATACGCAGTATTTT	CSARTGLAVTDTQYF
TRBV29-1	TRBJ2-1	NA	NA	TGCAGCGTTGAAGATCGTCTAGGAATTTACAATGAGCAGTTCTTC	CSVEDRLGIYNEQFF
TRBV24-1	TRBJ2-1	TRBD2	many	TGTGCCACCAGTGAATCCGCTAGCGGGAGGGCCAGGTATGAGCAGTTCTTC	CATSESASGRARYEQFF
TRBV12-3/TRBV12-4	TRBJ2-1	TRBD1	many	TGTGCCAGCAGTAGGGTGACAGGGTATAATGAGCAGTTCTTC	CASSRVTGYNEQFF
TRBV10-2	TRBJ2-1	NA	few	TGCGCCAGCAGTGAACCCGCGGGAACGGCCTACAATGAGCAGTTCTTC	CASSEPAGTAYNEQFF
TRBV29-1	TRBJ2-7	NA	NA	TGCAGCGCCACGAGTATCTACGAGCAGTACTTC	CSATSIYEQYF
TRBV29-1	TRBJ1-3	NA	many	TGCAGCGTTGGCGGGACTGCTAGCTCTGGAAACACCATATATTTT	CSVGGTASSGNTIYF
TRBV5-1	TRBJ2-7	NA	many	TGCGCCAGCAGCTCCGGGACCTCCTACGAGCAGTACTTC	CASSSGTSYEQYF
TRBV5-5	TRBJ2-1	NA	many	TGTGCCAGCAGCTATACGGGCCCCCCCTACAATGAGCAGTTCTTC	CASSYTGPPYNEQFF
TRBV10-3	TRBJ1-4	TRBD1	NA	TGTGCCACCCAACAGGGGACTAATGAAAAACTGTTTTTT	CATQQGTNEKLFF
TRBV7-8	TRBJ2-7	TRBD2	many	TGTGCCAGCACCGGGCGGGAGACGACCTACGAGCAGTACTTC	CASTGRETTYEQYF
TRBV20-1	TRBJ2-3	NA	many	TGCAGTGCCCAGCGGGCGTCCCTTGGCACAGATACGCAGTATTTT	CSAQRASLGTDTQYF
TRBV6-5	TRBJ2-2	TRBD2	NA	TGTGCCAGCATTTCGGGACTAGCGGCCCACGGGGAGCTGTTTTTT	CASISGLAAHGELFF
TRBV11-2	TRBJ2-1	NA	many	TGTGCCAGCAGCCCCTTGACAAGCCCCAATGAGCAGTTCTTC	CASSPLTSPNEQFF
TRBV10-3	TRBJ1-2	NA	NA	TGTGCCATCAGGCCGGGGGGGGAAGTCCCTAACTATGGCTACACCTTC	CAIRPGGEVPNYGYTF
TRBV24-1	TRBJ2-5	TRBD2	many	TGTGCCACCAGTGCTAGCGGTTATCAAGAGACCCAGTACTTC	CATSASGYQETQYF
TRBV5-1	TRBJ2-5	NA	few	TGCGCCAGCAGCTTGGGGGCAGGGTTAGAGACCCAGTACTTC	CASSLGAGLETQYF
TRBV24-1	TRBJ2-1	NA	many	TGTGCCACCAGTGAGACCATAGCTGCCAGCTCCTACAATGAGCAGTTCTTC	CATSETIAASSYNEQFF
TRBV5-6	TRBJ2-1	TRBD2	NA	TGTGCCAGCAGCTTGTATGGGACTAGCGGGAGGAACAATGAGCAGTTCTTC	CASSLYGTSGRNNEQFF
TRBV3-1	TRBJ2-7	NA	NA	TGTGCCAGCAGCCAGATATCCGGGACCGGCTACGAGCAGTACTTC	CASSQISGTGYEQYF
TRBV5-1	TRBJ1-2	NA	NA	TGCGCCAGCAGCTTGCGGTCAGGGAACGATGGCTACACCTTC	CASSLRSGNDGYTF
TRBV30	TRBJ2-1	NA	few	TGTGCCTGGAGTGTAGGGCCCGATGAGCAGTTCTTC	CAWSVGPDEQFF
TRBV5-6	TRBJ2-1	NA	many	TGTGCCAGCACCGTCGGGGGAGTCAATGAGCAGTTCTTC	CASTVGGVNEQFF
TRBV12-3/TRBV12-4	TRBJ2-5	TRBD1	many	TGTGCCAGCAGTTACAGGGGAGTGACCCAGTACTTC	CASSYRGVTQYF
TRBV7-9	TRBJ2-5	TRBD2	few	TGTGCCAGCAGCAACGGGGGGGCTAGCGGACAAGAGACCCAGTACTTC	CASSNGGASGQETQYF
TRBV12-3/TRBV12-4	TRBJ1-1	NA	many	TGTGCCAGCAGTGCGGACAGGAACACTGAAGCTTTCTTT	CASSADRNTEAFF
TRBV5-1	TRBJ2-2	NA	few	TGCGCCAGCAGCTTGATAGGCAGGGGCGCGAACACCGGGGAGCTGTTTTTT	CASSLIGRGANTGELFF
TRBV19	TRBJ1-1	TRBD1	few	TGTGCCAGTACTCCGGACAGGTGGAACACTGAAGCTTTCTTT	CASTPDRWNTEAFF
TRBV6-5	TRBJ2-3	NA	many	TGTGCCAGCAGTTACGGGACTTTGACTACAGATACGCAGTATTTT	CASSYGTLTTDTQYF
TRBV29-1	TRBJ2-3	NA	many	TGCAGCGTTGCTGTGTCGGGGTCCAGCACAGATACGCAGTATTTT	CSVAVSGSSTDTQYF
TRBV5-1	TRBJ2-7	NA	NA	TGCGCCAGCAGCCGAGAGGGGCAGACCTACGAGCAGTACTTC	CASSREGQTYEQYF
TRBV6-5	TRBJ1-2	TRBD1	NA	TGTGCCAGCAGTTACGGTACCGGGACAGCCCCCTATGGCTACACCTTC	CASSYGTGTAPYGYTF
TRBV29-1	TRBJ2-3	TRBD1	many	TGCAGCGTTGAAGGCCGGGACAGGGGCACAGATACGCAGTATTTT	CSVEGRDRGTDTQYF
TRBV4-1	TRBJ1-1	NA	NA	TGCGCCAGCAACCCATATTTCAGGGAGAGGAACACTGAAGCTTTCTTT	CASNPYFRERNTEAFF
TRBV12-3/TRBV12-4	TRBJ2-7	NA	many	TGTGCCAGCAGTTTGCCCGGTTACTACGAGCAGTACTTC	CASSLPGYYEQYF
TRBV14	TRBJ2-1	NA	NA	TGTGCCAGCAGCCAAGGATATATAGAGCAGTTCTTC	CASSQGYIEQFF
TRBV10-3	TRBJ2-4	NA	many	TGTGCCATCAGTGACCCCCGGGGACCCAAAAACATTCAGTACTTC	CAISDPRGPKNIQYF
TRBV12-3/TRBV12-4	TRBJ2-1	TRBD2	many	TGTGCCAGCAGTTCAACCGGGACTAGCGGGAATGAGCAGTTCTTC	CASSSTGTSGNEQFF